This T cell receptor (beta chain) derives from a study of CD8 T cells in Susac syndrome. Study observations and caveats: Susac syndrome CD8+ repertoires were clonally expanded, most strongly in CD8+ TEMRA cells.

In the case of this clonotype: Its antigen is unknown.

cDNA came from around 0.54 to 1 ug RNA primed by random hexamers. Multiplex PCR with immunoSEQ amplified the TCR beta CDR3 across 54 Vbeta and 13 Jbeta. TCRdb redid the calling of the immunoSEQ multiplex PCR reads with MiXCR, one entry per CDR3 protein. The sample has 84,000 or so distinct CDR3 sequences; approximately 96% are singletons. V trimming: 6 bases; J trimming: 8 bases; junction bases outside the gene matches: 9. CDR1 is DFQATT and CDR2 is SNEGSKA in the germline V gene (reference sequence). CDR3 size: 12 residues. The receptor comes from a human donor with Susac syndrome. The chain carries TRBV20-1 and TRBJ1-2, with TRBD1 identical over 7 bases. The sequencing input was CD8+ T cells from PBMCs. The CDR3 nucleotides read TGCAGTGCGCGGACAGGCGTAGGGGGCTACACCTTC. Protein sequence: CSARTGVGGYTF.